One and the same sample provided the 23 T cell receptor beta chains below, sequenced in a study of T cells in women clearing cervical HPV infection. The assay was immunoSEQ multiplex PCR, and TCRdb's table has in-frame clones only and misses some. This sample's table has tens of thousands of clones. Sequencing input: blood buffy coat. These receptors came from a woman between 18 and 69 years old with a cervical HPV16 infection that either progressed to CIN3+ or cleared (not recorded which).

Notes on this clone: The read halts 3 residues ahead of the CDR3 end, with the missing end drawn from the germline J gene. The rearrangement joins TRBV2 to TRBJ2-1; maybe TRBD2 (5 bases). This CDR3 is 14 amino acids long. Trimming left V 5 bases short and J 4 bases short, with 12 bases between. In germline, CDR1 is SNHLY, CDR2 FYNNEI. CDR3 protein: CASSPGMGYNEQFF. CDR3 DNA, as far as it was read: TGTGCCAGCAGTCCGGGGATGGGATACAATGAG.

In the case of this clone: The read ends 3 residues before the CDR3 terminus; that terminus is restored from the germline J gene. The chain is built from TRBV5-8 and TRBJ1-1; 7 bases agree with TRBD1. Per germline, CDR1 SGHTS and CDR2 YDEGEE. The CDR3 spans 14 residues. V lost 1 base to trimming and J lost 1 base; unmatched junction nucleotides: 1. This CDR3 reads CASSLTGANTEAFF. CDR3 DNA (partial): TGTGCCAGCAGCTTGACAGGGGCGAACACTGAA.

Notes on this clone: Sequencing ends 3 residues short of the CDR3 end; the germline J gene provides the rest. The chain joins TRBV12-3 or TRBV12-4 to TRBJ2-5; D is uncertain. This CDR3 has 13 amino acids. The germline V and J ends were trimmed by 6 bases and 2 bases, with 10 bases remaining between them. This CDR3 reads CASSQHQQETQYF. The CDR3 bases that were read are TGTGCCAGCAGCCAACACCAACAAGAGACC.

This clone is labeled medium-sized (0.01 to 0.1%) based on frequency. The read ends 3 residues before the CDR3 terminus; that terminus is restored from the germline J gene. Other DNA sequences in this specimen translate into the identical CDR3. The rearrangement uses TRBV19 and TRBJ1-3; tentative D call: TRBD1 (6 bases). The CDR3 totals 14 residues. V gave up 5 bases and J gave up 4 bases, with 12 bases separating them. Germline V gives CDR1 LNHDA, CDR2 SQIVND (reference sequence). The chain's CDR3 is CASSFRTEGNTIYF. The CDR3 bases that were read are TGTGCCAGTAGTTTCCGGACAGAGGGAAACACC.

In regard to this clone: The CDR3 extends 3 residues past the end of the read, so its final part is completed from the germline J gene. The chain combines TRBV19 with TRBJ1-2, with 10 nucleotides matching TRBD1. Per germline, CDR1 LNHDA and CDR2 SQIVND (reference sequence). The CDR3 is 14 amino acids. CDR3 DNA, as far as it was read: TGTGCCAGTAGTACCCGGGACAGGGGACATGAC. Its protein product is CASSTRDRGHD. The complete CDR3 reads CASSTRDRGHDYTF.

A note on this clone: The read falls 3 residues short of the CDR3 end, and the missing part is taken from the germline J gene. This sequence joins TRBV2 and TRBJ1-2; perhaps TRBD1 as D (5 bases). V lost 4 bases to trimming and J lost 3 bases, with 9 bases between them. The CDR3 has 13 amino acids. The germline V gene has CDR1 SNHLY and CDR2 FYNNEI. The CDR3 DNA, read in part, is TGTGCCAGCAGTGTTCAGGGTTACTATGGC. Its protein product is CASSVQGYYG. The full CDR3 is CASSVQGYYGYTF.

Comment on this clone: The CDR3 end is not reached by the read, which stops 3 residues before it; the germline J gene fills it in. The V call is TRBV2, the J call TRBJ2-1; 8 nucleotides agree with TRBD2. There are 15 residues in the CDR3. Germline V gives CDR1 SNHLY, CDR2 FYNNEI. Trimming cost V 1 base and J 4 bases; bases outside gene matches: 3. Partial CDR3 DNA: TGTGCCAGCAGTGAAGGACTAGCGAGTTACAATGAG. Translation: CASSEGLASYNE. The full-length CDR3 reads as CASSEGLASYNEQFF.

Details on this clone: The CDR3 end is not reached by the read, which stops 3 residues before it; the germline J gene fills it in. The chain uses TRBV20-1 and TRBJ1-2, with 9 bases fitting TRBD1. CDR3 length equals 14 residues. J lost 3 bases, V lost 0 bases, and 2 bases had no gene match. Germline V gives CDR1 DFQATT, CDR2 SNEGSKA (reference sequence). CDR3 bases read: TGCAGTGCTAGAGACCGGGACAGGGACTATGGC. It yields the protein CSARDRDRDYG. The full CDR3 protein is CSARDRDRDYGYTF.

The chain's CDR3 is CASSLLGGEDDYTF. CDR3 DNA (partial): TGTGCCAGCTCACTTTTGGGGGGAGAGGACGAC. The genes are TRBV18 and TRBJ1-2, with a possible D match to TRBD1 (5 bases). The read comes to an end 3 residues before the CDR3 does, leaving the germline J gene to fill in the end. There are 14 residues in the CDR3. CDR1 is KGHSH and CDR2 is LQKENI in the germline V gene.

The covered CDR3 bases are TGCGCCAGCAGCCCCCTTGGGGCTATTGGTGGCACTGAA. This encodes CASSPLGAIGGTE. The full CDR3 reads CASSPLGAIGGTEAFF. This sequence joins TRBV5-1 and TRBJ1-1; D might be TRBD1 (5 bases). The observed sequence ends 3 residues before the CDR3 terminus, with the missing tail filled in from the germline J gene. The germline V gene encodes CDR1 SGHRS and CDR2 YFSETQ. The CDR3 loop spans 16 amino acids. V was trimmed by 4 bases and J by 4 bases, leaving 20 bases between them.

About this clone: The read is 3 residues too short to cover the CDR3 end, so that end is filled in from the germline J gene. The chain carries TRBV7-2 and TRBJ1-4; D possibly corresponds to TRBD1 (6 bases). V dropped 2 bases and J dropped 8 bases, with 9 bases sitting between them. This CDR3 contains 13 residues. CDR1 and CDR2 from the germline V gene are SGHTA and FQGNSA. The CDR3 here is CASSLQGREKLFF. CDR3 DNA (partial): TGTGCCAGCAGCTTACAGGGGCGGGAAAAA. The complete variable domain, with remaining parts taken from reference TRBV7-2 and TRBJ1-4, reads GAGVSQSPSNKVTEKGKDVELRCDPISGHTALYWYRQSLGQGLEFLIYFQGNSAPDKSGLPSDRFSAERTGGSVSTLTIQRTQQEDSAVYLCASSLQGREKLFFGSGTQLSVL.

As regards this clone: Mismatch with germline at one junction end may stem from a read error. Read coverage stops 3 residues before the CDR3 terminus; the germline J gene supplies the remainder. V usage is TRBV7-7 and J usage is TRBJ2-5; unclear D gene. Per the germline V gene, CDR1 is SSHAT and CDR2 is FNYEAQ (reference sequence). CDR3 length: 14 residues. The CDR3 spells CASSRTSYQETQYF. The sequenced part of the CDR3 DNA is TGTGCTAGCAGCCGTACATCGTACCAAGAGACC.

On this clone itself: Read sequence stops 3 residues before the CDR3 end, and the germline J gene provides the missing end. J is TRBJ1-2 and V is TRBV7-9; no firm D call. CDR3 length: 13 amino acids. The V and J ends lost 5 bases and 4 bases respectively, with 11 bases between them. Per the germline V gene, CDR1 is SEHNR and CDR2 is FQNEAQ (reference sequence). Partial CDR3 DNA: TGTGCCAGCAGCCTCGATTCGGGCTATGGC. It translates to CASSLDSGYG. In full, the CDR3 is CASSLDSGYGYTF.

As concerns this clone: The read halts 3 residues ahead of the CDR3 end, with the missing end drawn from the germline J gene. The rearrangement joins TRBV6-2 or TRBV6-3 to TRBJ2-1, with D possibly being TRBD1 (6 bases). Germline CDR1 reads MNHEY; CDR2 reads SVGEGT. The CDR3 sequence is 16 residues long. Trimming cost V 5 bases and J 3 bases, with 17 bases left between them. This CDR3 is CASSMQGGKYYNEQFF. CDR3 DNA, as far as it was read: TGTGCCAGCAGTATGCAAGGGGGTAAATACTACAATGAG.

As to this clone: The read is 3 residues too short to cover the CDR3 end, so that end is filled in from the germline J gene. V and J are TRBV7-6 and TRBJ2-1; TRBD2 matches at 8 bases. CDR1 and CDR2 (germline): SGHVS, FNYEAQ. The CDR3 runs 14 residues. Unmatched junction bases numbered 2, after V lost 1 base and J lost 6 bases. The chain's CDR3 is CASSLGAGGNEQFF. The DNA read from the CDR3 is TGTGCCAGCAGCTTAGGGGCGGGAGGCAATGAG.

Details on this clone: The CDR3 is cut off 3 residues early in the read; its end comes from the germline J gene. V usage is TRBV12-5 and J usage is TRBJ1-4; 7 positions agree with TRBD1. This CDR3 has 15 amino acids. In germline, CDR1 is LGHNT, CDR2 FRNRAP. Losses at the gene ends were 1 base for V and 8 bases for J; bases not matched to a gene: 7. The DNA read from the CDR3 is TGTGCTAGTGGTTTGGCCTCGGGACAGCCAGAAAAA. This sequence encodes CASGLASGQPEK. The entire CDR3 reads CASGLASGQPEKLFF.

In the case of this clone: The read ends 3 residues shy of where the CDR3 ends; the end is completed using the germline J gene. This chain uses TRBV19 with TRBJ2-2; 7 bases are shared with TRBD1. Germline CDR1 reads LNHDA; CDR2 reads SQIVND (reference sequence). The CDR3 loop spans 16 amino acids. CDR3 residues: CASANRGNTANEKLFF. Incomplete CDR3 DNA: TGTGCCAGTGCAAACAGGGGTAATACGGCTAATGAAAAG.

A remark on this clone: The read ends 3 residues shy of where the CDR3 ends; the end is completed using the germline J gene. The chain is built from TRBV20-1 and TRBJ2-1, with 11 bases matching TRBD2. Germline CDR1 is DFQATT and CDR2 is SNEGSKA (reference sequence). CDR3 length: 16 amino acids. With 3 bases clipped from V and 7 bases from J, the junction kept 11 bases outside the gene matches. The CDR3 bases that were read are TGCAGTGCTAGGCGGCTAGCGGGGGGAATTAAGAATGAG. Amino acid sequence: CSARRLAGGIKNE. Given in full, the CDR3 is CSARRLAGGIKNEQFF.

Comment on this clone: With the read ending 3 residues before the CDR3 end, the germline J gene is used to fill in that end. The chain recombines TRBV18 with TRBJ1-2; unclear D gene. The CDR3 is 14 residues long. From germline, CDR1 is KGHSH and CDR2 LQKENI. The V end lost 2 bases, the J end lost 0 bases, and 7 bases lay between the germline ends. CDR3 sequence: CASSPAGANYGYTF. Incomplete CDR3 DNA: TGTGCCAGCTCACCAGCGGGAGCTAACTATGGC.

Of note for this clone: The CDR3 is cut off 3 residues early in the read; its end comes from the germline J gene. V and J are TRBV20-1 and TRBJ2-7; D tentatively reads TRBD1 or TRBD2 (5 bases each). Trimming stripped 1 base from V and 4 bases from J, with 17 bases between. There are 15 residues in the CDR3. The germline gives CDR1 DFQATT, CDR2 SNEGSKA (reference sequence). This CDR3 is CSARGFEGSLYEQYF. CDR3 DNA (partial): TGCAGTGCTAGAGGATTTGAGGGGAGTTTATACGAG.

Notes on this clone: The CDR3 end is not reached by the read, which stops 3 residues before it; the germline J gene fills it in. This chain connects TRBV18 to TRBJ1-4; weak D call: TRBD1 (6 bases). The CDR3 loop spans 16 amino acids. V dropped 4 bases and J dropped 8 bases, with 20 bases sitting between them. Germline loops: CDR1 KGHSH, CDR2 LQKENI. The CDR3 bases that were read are TGTGCCAGCTCACAGCCCGGGACACCCAAAGGAGAAAAA. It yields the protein CASSQPGTPKGEK. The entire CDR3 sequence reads CASSQPGTPKGEKLFF.

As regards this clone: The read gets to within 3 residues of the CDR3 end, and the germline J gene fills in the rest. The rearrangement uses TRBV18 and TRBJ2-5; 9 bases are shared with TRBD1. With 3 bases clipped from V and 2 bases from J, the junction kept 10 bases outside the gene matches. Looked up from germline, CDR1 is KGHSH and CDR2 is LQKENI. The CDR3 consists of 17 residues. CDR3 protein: CASSPLLGQGIQETQYF. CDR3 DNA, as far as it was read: TGTGCCAGCTCACCTCTCCTGGGACAGGGAATTCAAGAGACC.

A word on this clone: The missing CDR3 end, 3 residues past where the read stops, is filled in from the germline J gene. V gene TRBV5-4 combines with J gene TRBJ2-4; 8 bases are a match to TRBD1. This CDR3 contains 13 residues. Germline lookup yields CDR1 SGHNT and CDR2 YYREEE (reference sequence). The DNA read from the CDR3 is TGTGCCAGCAGCTTCGACAGGGGCCAGCCT. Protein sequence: CASSFDRGQP. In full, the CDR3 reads CASSFDRGQPQYF.